This is a list of T cell receptor beta chains from one sample in a study of cytomegalovirus exposure and HLA in healthy donors. Only in-frame clones appear in the TCRdb table, and some are missing; sequencing was by immunoSEQ multiplex PCR. The data hold roughly 120,000 clones, with 75% to 80% observed a single time. Sequencing was carried out using PBMCs. These receptors were obtained from a woman in her twenties or thirties in good health and CMV-seropositive. CDR3s include the opening cysteine and the closing phenylalanine or tryptophan. The order of the fields is V gene, CDR3 protein.

TRBV18 | CASSPPVAASNTEAFF
TRBV28 | CASRTPGLADHTDTQYF
TRBV7-2 | CASKQGAGNTIYF
TRBV5-5 | CASSLLGGQETQYF
TRBV9 | CASSVVGGTGELFF
TRBV9 | CASSVDNGGDETQYF
TRBV6-1 | CASSDRDRAAYEQYF
TRBV4-2 | CASSQEGLSNQPQHF
TRBV7-9 | CASSFGGTYEQYF
TRBV4-3 | CASSQDPGGRNEKLFF
TRBV30 | CAWSPTGHSPLHF
TRBV2 | CASSEFLGGDQPQHF
TRBV7-2 | CASSLVGRGGTDTQYF
TRBV5-4 | CASSPGHSPGNTIYF
TRBV5-1 | CASSLEGVDSPLHF
TRBV11-3 | CASSLTEDTEAFF
TRBV5-8 | CASSFRGFGTGELFF
TRBV27 | CASRTGGLYEKLFF
TRBV28 | CASSLAFRTNYGYTF
TRBV14 | CASSQWDRGSHEQYF